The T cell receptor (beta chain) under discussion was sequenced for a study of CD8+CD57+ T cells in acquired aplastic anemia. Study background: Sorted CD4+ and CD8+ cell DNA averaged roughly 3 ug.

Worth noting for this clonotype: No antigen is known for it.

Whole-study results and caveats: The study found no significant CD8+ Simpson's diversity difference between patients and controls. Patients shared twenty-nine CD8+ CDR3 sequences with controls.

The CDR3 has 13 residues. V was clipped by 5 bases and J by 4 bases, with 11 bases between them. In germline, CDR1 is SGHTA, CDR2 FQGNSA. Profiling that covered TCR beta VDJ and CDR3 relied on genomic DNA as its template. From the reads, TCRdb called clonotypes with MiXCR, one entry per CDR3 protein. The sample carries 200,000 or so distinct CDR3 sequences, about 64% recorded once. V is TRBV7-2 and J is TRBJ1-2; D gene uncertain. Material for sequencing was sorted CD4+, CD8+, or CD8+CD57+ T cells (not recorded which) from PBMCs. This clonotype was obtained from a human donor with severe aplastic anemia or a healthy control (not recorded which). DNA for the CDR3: TGTGCCAGCAGCCTCTCCACCGTCTATGGCTACACCTTC. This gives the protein CASSLSTVYGYTF.